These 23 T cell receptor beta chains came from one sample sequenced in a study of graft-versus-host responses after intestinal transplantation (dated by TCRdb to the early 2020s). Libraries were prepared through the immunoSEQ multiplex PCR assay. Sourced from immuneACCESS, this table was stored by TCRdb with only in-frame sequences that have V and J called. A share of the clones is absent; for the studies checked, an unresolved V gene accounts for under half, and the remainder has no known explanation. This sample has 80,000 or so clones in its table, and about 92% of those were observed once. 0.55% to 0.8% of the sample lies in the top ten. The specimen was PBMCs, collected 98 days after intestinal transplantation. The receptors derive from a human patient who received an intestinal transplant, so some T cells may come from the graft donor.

The DNA for the CDR3 is TGTGCCAGCAGCTTGACTAGCTCCTACAATGAGCAGTTCTTC. Translated, it gives CASSLTSSYNEQFF. This rearrangement joins TRBV11-2 to TRBJ2-1, with a tentative D call TRBD2 (6 bases). The CDR3 has 14 amino acids. Germline-derived CDR1 and CDR2 are SGHAT and FQNNGV. V dropped 3 bases and J dropped 0 bases, with 6 bases sitting between them. Together with reference TRBV11-2 and TRBJ2-1, the CDR3 gives the full variable domain: EAGVAQSPRYKIIEKRQSVAFWCNPISGHATLYWYQQILGQGPKLLIQFQNNGVVDDSQLPKDRFSAERLKGVDSTLKIQPAKLEDSAVYLCASSLTSSYNEQFFGPGTRLTVL.

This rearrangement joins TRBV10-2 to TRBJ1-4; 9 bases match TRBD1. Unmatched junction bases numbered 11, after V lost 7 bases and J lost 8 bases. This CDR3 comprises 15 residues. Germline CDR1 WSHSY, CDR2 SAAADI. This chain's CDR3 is CASTEWTGVGEKLFF. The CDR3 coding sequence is TGCGCCAGCACCGAATGGACAGGGGTTGGGGAAAAACTGTTTTTT.

In DNA, the CDR3 is TGTGCCAGCAGCCAAAATCGACAGGGGGTCGGCAATGAGCAGTTCTTC. Translation: CASSQNRQGVGNEQFF. The chain links TRBV4-2 to TRBJ2-1, with 9 bases matching TRBD1. After removal of 2 bases from V and 6 bases from J, the junction contained 8 bases not matched to a gene. The CDR3 length is 16 residues. Germline V gene data show CDR1 as LGHNA and CDR2 as YNFKEQ.

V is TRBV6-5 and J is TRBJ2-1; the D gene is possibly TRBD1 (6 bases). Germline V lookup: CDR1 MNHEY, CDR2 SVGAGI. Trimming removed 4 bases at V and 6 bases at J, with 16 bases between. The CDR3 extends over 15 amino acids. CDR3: CASSSTVTGVNEQFF. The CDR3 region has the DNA TGTGCCAGCAGTTCTACTGTGACAGGAGTCAATGAGCAGTTCTTC.

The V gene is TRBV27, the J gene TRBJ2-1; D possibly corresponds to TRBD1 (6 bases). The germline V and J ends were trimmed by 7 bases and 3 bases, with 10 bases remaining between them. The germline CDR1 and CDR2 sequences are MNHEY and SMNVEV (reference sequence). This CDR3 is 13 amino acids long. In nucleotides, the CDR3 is TGTGCCAGCAAATTGACAGGCTACAATGAGCAGTTCTTC. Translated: CASKLTGYNEQFF.

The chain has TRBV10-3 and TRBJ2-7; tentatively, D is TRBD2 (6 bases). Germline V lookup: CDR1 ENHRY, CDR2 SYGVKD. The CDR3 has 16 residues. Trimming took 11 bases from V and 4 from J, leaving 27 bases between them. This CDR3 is CAAKSLGGRGRYEQYF. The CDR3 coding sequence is TGTGCCGCAAAGAGCCTCGGGGGTAGGGGAAGGTACGAGCAGTACTTC.

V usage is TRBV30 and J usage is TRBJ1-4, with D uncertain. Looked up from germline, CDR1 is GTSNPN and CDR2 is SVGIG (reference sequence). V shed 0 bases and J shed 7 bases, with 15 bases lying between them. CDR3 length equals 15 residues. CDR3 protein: CAWSVKGPKGEKLFF. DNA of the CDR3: TGTGCCTGGAGTGTAAAAGGTCCGAAGGGTGAAAAACTGTTTTTT.

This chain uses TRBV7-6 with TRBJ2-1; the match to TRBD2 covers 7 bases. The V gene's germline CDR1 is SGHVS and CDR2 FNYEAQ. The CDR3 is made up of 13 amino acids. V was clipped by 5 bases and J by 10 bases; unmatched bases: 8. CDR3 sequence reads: CASSGEAGDEQFF. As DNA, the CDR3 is TGTGCCAGCAGCGGAGAGGCGGGGGACGAGCAGTTCTTC. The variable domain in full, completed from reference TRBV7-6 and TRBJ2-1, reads GAGVSQSPRYKVTKRGQDVALRCDPISGHVSLYWYRQALGQGPEFLTYFNYEAQQDKSGLPNDRFSAERPEGSISTLTIQRTEQRDSAMYRCASSGEAGDEQFFGPGTRLTVL.

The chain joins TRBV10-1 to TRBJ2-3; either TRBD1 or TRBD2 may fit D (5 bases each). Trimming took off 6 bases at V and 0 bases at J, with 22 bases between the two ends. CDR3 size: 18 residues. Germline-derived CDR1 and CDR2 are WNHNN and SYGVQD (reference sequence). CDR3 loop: CASRGDAIPKTSTDTQYF. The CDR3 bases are TGCGCCAGCAGAGGGGACGCAATACCCAAGACTAGCACAGATACGCAGTATTTT.

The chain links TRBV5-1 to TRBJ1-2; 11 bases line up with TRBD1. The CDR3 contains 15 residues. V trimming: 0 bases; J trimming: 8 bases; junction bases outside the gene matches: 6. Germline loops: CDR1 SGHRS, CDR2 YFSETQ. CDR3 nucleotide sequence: TGCGCCAGCAGCTTGGTTCCGGGACAGGGGGACGGCTACACCTTC. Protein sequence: CASSLVPGQGDGYTF.

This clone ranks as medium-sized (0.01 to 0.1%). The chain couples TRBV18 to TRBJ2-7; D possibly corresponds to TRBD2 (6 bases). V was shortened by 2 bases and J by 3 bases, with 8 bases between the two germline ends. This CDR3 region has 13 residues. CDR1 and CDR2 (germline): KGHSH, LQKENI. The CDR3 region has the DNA TGTGCCAGCTCACCAAGGAGGGACTACGAGCAGTACTTC. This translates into CASSPRRDYEQYF.

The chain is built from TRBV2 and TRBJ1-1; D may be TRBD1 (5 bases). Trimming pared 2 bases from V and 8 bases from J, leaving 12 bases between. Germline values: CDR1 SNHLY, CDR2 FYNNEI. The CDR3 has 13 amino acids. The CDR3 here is CASSERAGLEAFF. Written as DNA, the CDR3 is TGTGCCAGCAGTGAAAGGGCGGGACTCGAAGCTTTCTTT.

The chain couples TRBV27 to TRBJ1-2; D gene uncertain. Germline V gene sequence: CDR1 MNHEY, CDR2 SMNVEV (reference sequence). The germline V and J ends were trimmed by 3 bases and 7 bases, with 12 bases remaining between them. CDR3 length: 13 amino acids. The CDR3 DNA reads TGTGCCAGCAGTTTTGGCGGTGAGCTTGGCTACACCTTC. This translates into CASSFGGELGYTF.

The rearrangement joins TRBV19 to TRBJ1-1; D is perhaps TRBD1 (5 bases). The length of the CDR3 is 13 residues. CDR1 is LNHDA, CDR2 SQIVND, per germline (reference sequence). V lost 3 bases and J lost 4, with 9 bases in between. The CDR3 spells CASSITGGTEAFF. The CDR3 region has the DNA TGTGCCAGTAGTATCACAGGAGGCACTGAAGCTTTCTTT.

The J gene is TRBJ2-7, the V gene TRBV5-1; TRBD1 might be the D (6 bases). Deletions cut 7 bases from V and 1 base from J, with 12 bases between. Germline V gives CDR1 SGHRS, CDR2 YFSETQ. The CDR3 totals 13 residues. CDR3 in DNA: TGCGCCAGCTCGGGACATTTTTCCTACGAGCAGTACTTC. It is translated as CASSGHFSYEQYF.

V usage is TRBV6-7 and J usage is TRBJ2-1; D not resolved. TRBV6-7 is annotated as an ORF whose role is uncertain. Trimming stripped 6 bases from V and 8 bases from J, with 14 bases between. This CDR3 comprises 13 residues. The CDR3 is CASSGPPEDEQFF. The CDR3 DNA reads TGTGCCAGCAGCGGACCCCCTGAGGATGAGCAGTTCTTC.

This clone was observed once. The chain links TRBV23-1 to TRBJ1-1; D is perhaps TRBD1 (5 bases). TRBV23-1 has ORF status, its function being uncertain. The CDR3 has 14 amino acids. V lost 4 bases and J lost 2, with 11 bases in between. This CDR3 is CASSLLRDNTEAFF. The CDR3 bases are TGCGCCAGCAGTCTACTCCGGGACAACACTGAAGCTTTCTTT.

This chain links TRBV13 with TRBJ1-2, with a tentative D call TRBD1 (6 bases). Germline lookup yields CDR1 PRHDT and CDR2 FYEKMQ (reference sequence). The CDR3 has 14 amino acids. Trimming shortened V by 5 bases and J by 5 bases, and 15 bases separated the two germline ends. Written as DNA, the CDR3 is TGTGCCAGCAGCCGTTTCTGGGGGCATTATGGCTACACCTTC. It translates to CASSRFWGHYGYTF.

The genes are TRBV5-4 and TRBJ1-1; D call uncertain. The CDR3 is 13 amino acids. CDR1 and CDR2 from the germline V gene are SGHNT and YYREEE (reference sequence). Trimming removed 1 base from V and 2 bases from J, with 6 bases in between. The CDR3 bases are TGTGCCAGCAGCTTGCCAGCTAACACTGAAGCTTTCTTT. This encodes CASSLPANTEAFF.

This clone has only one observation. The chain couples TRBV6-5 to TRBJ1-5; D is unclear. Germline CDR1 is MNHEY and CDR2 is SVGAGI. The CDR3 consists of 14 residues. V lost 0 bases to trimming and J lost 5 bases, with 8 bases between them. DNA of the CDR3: TGTGCCAGCAGTTACTCGGGCCGCGATCAGCCCCAGCATTTT. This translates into CASSYSGRDQPQHF.

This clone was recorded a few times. In DNA form, the CDR3 reads TGCGCCAGCAGCTTGGACAGGGGTGGAAACACCATATATTTT. This codes for CASSLDRGGNTIYF. The chain recombines TRBV5-1 with TRBJ1-3; TRBD1 matches 7 bases. The CDR3 sequence is 14 residues long. Trimming at V came to 0 bases and at J to 3 bases, leaving 0 bases not matched to a gene. Germline V gives CDR1 SGHRS, CDR2 YFSETQ.

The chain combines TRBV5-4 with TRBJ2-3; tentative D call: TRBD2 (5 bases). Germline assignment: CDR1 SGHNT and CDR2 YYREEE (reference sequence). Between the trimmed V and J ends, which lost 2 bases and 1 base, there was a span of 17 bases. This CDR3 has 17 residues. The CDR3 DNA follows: TGTGCCAGCAGCTTCGGTGTTGAGCTGGAGGGCACAGATACGCAGTATTTT. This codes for CASSFGVELEGTDTQYF.

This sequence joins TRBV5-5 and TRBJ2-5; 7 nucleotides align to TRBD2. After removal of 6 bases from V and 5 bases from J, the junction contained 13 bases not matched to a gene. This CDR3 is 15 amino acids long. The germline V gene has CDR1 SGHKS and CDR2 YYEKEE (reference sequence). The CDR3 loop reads CASNEAGLPSETQYF. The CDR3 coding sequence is TGTGCCAGCAACGAAGCGGGACTCCCCAGTGAGACCCAGTACTTC.